The rows below give T cell receptor beta chains drawn from one sample of a study of OX40 agonist ivuxolimab in advanced cancers. Clones were read by immunoSEQ multiplex PCR, and TCRdb kept only the in-frame ones, dropping some. The table lists about 98,000 clones, more than 85% of them singletons. The sample was CD4+ or CD8+ T cells sorted from blood, taken in a trial of the OX40 agonist ivuxolimab. These receptors came from an adult with an advanced solid tumor such as melanoma, head and neck, liver or kidney cancer. Both conserved end residues are part of each CDR3.

TRBJ1-2	TRBV6-5	CASRARVYGYTF
TRBJ2-3	TRBV4-3	CASSQIAGGPTDTQYF
TRBJ2-1	TRBV30	CAWARTSGWTQQFF
TRBJ2-3	TRBV7-2	CASSLAGGPNTDTQYF
TRBJ2-1	TRBV6-1	CASSASPSGLYNEQFF
TRBJ2-3	TRBV30	CAWSRSKGSTDTQYF
TRBJ1-1	TRBV19	CASSIGVPRNTEAFF
TRBJ1-5	TRBV9	CASSAYSDQPQHF
TRBJ1-5	TRBV6-1	CASTSGGINQPQHF
TRBJ1-4	TRBV4-2	CASSQGDSNEKLFF
TRBJ1-6	TRBV6-1	CASIGQGPYNSPLHF
TRBJ1-6	TRBV30	CAWSWGIGNSPLHF
TRBJ1-1	TRBV18	CASSWEVLRNTEAFF
TRBJ2-1	TRBV6-6	CASGNTVYNEQFF
TRBJ2-1	TRBV5-1	CASSVGQGVYNEQFF
TRBJ2-5	TRBV30	CAWKLAGGLETQYF
TRBJ1-2	TRBV7-3	CASGGVRETRGYTF
TRBJ1-3	TRBV6-7	CASAPERTRRGNTIYF
TRBJ1-5	TRBV19	CASTTLTGGFNQPQHF
TRBJ2-1	TRBV14	CASSQDKPLSYNEQFF
TRBJ1-4	TRBV6-6	CASSGLQGAFEKLFF
TRBJ2-3	TRBV7-2	CASSFHSPGLASSTDTQYF
TRBJ2-2	TRBV5-1	CASSLGPRAANTGELFF
TRBJ2-1	TRBV21-1	CASSKRAGVTYNEQFF
TRBJ2-1	TRBV28	CASSLWGDYGNEQFF
TRBJ1-2	TRBV7-9	CASSSGDRDRGYGYTF
TRBJ1-4	TRBV4-2	CASSRTGGNEKLFF
TRBJ1-6	TRBV5-4	CASSLDYNSPLHF
TRBJ2-3	TRBV19	CASSSLGLAGTDTQYF
TRBJ1-2	TRBV13	CASSLYRAHGYTF
TRBJ1-3	TRBV2	CASSEGRRGNTIYF
TRBJ2-3	TRBV7-3	CASSYKRGSGDTQYF
TRBJ1-2	TRBV7-3	CASSPGQGYGYTF
TRBJ1-5	TRBV19	CASSGEGNQPQHF
TRBJ1-5	TRBV5-5	CASSFGQNNQPQHF
TRBJ2-5	TRBV6-6	CASSYSFETQYF
TRBJ2-3	TRBV12-5	CASGLQGNTQYF
TRBJ2-1	TRBV19	CASSTGTTPSYNEQFF
TRBJ1-5	TRBV4-1	CASSQRETNSNQPQHF
TRBJ2-7	TRBV7-2	CASSFRSGYEQYF
TRBJ1-5	TRBV7-2	CASSLDGGAGQPQHF
TRBJ1-3	TRBV9	CASSAGQGVGRSGNTIYF